Included here is one T cell receptor (beta chain) sequence, with context. This clone was observed a handful of times. There is no known antigen for this receptor. This record comes from a study of T cell clonality in common variable immunodeficiency (dated by TCRdb to the mid-2010s). Study-level results and caveats: CVID TCRbeta sequences reportedly showed fewer deletions and N-nucleotide insertions and lacked highly modified clones with 13 or more V deletions. CVID subjects shared fewer TCRbeta clones with each other than healthy controls did (p < 0.0001). TCRbeta clonality was higher in CVID subjects than in healthy controls (t-test p = 0.018), and the increase was most characteristic of about a third of subjects. According to the authors, figuring out what caused the increased clonality in CVID would require sequencing the repertoires of T cell subpopulations. Patient heterogeneity within the CVID cohort put limits on correlating repertoire features with clinical complications. Despite equal DNA input, controls averaged approximately 84,000 unique sequences per sample versus around 32,000 in CVID samples.

Diagnosis of CVID followed standard criteria, namely serum IgG, IgA and/or IgM below the normal range together with specific antibody deficiency. The CVID group comprised some 45 subjects, approximately 15 female and roughly 29 male, aged roughly 9 to 70 years with a mean age of roughly 36. Predominantly Caucasian heritage was noted among both the CVID patients and the healthy controls. At the time of study participation, every CVID subject had been on replacement immunoglobulin therapy for one year or longer. At the time of blood collection, no CVID subject was ill or was being treated with immunomodulatory or immunosuppressive medication. Heparinized peripheral whole blood samples of about 4.5 to 9 ml were obtained from each donor. Genomic DNA from adults with common variable immune deficiency (CVID) and from healthy adult controls was the source for sequencing TCRbeta CDR3 repertoires. To isolate peripheral blood mononuclear cells, diluted blood was subjected to density centrifugation over Hypaque 1077 or Ficoll-Paque. Genomic DNA was extracted from unsorted mononuclear cells by Qiagen column purification or by a centrifugation-based method.

For sequencing input, CVID and control samples contributed equivalent amounts of genomic DNA. For every sample, a 60 bp segment covering the rearranged TCRbeta CDR3 region was amplified and then sequenced. The immunoSEQ assay, a bias-corrected multiplex PCR combined with high-throughput sequencing, was used to amplify TCRbeta. The paper's processing steps were these. Every unique nucleotide sequence was considered a clone and was annotated with V, D and J genes, copy number and frequency. Sequences were labeled productive if in frame, and non-productive if out of frame or containing stop codons. Clonality was calculated from Shannon's entropy as previously described. The predicted amino acid sequences of productive clones were used to derive the mean CDR3 Kyte-Doolittle hydropathy. Using the R hclust function, scaled V gene usage was clustered hierarchically with Manhattan distance and complete linkage. To assess clone sharing by CDR3 amino acid sequence, 12 repertoires per group were resampled over 100 rounds. The repertoires were searched for about 70 published EBV-specific TCRbeta sequences and about 240 published CMV-specific TCRbeta sequences. A couple of CVID samples that yielded fewer than 10,000 sequences were excluded from the analysis, so approximately 40 CVID repertoires were retained. Imported from immuneACCESS, the table was reduced by TCRdb to in-frame sequences with V and J called. These copies leave out some clones; in studies compared against another copy, an unresolved V gene accounts for under half, and the cause of the remainder is not known. For V, J and clone size, that table is used; D and trimming come from the DNA. With some 19,000 clones recorded, this sample contains no clone counted only once. The ten biggest clones cover about 22% of the sample.

The TCR comes from a human donor with common variable immunodeficiency. The sequenced material came from peripheral blood mononuclear cells.

CDR3 DNA (partial): TGTGCCAGCACCTCTAGCGGGGTTACG. Translated, it gives CASTSSGVT. The entire CDR3 reads CASTSSGVTQYF. The V gene is TRBV6-2 or TRBV6-3 and the J gene is TRBJ2-3, and 9 junctional nucleotides match TRBD2. The read comes to an end 3 residues before the CDR3 does, leaving the germline J gene to fill in the end. The germline V gene yields MNHEY for CDR1 and SVGEGT for CDR2. The CDR3 covers 12 residues, taking in both the cysteine and the phenylalanine. Shown are 27 bases from within the CDR3, in frame from base 1. V is cut back by 7 bases and J by 8 bases, with 4 bases in the junction unmatched.